The 5 T cell receptor beta chains reported below all come from one sample, sequenced in a study of T-cell memory formation after mild COVID-19. TCRdb reprocessed the 5' RACE reads with MiXCR, giving one entry per CDR3 protein. The sample includes roughly 280,000 distinct CDR3 sequences, roughly 17% of them seen just once. The sequencing sample was made of PBMCs or a T cell subset sorted from them (not recorded which). Receptor source: a man younger than 35 who had mild COVID-19 (a few samples of this study predate the infection). Cell type and time point are not known.

The chain joins TRBV7-9 to TRBJ2-3, with D unclear. The CDR3 runs 16 residues. CDR1 is SEHNR, CDR2 FQNEAQ, per germline (reference sequence). Trimming left V 4 bases short and J 6 bases short, with 20 bases between. The CDR3 protein is CASSSPWTRRQDTQYF. The DNA for the CDR3 is TGTGCCAGCAGCTCTCCCTGGACGAGACGTCAGGATACGCAGTATTTT.

This clonotype showed up many times. The chain recombines TRBV12-3 or TRBV12-4 with TRBJ2-3; tentatively, D is TRBD1 (5 bases). This CDR3 has 13 amino acids. Trimming took off 2 bases at V and 8 bases at J, with 11 bases between the two ends. The CDR3: CASSLSSGATQYF. The CDR3 DNA reads as TGTGCCAGCAGTTTATCGTCTGGGGCTACGCAGTATTTT.

This chain links TRBV30 with TRBJ2-2; 8 bases are shared with TRBD2. The germline CDR1 and CDR2 sequences are GTSNPN and SVGIG (reference sequence). J lost 5 bases, V lost 2 bases, and 7 bases had no gene match. The CDR3 runs 15 residues. For the CDR3, the DNA is TGTGCCTGGAGTCCGGGGGGGCCAAGAACCGGGGAGCTGTTTTTT. Encoded protein: CAWSPGGPRTGELFF.

V is TRBV30 and J is TRBJ1-1; D not certain. V lost 1 base to trimming and J lost 0 bases, with 6 bases between them. CDR1 GTSNPN and CDR2 SVGIG come from the germline V gene (reference sequence). The CDR3 extends over 13 amino acids. CDR3 loop: CAWSGVMNTEAFF. The CDR3 bases are TGTGCCTGGAGTGGGGTCATGAACACTGAAGCTTTCTTT.

V and J are TRBV9 and TRBJ2-3; 7 nucleotides agree with TRBD2. CDR1 is SGDLS and CDR2 is YYNGEE in the germline V gene. The CDR3 runs 15 residues. Trimming cost V 3 bases and J 5 bases; bases outside gene matches: 9. In nucleotides, the CDR3 is TGTGCCAGCAGCGCCCTCGGACTAGTGGGAGATACGCAGTATTTT. The encoded protein is CASSALGLVGDTQYF.